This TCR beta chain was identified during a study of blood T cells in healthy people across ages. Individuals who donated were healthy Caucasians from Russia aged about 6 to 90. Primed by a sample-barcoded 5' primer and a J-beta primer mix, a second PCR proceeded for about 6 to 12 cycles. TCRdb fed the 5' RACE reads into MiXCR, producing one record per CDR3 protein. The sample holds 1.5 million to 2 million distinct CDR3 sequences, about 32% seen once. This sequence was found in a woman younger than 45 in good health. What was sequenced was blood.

Here the CDR3 reads CASSLAGLADNYEQYF. CDR3 nucleotides: TGTGCCAGCAGCTTAGCTGGGCTAGCGGATAACTACGAGCAGTACTTC. The rearrangement joins TRBV7-9 to TRBJ2-7; the match to TRBD2 covers 7 bases. CDR3 length equals 16 residues. The V gene end was trimmed by 0 bases and the J gene end by 3 bases; junction bases not matched to a gene: 8. The germline gives CDR1 SEHNR, CDR2 FQNEAQ (reference sequence).